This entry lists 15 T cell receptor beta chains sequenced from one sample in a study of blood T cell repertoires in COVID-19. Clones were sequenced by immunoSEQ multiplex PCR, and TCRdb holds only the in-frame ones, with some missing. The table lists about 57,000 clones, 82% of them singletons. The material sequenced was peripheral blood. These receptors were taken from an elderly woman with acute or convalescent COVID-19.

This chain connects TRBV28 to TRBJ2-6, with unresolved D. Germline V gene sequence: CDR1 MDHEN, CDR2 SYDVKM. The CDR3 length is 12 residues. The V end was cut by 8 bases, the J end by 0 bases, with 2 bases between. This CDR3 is CASYSGANVLTF. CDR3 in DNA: TGTGCCAGCTACTCTGGGGCCAACGTCCTGACTTTC.

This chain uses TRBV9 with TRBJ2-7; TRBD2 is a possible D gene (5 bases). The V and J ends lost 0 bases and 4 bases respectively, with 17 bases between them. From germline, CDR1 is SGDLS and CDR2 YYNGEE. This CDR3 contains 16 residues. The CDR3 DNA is TGTGCCAGCAGCGTAGCTTCCAGCGGCCCTCTTTACGAGCAGTACTTC. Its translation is CASSVASSGPLYEQYF.

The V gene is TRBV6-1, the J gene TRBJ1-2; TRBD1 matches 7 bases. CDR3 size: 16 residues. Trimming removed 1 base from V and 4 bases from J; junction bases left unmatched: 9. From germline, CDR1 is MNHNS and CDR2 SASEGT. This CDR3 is CASSEGGTTGAYGYTF. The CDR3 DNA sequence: TGTGCCAGCAGTGAAGGGGGCACTACAGGGGCCTATGGCTACACCTTC.

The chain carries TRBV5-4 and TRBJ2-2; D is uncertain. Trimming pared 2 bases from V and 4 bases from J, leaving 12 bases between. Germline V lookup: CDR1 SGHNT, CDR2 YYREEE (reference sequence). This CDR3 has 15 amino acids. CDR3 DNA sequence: TGTGCCAGCAGCTTCGTTATGCAAGCCACCGGGGAGCTGTTTTTT. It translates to CASSFVMQATGELFF.

CDR3 bases: TGTGCCAGCAGCCGACCTACAGGGGGGAACACTGAAGCTTTCTTT. It translates to CASSRPTGGNTEAFF. The chain carries TRBV7-8 and TRBJ1-1; TRBD1 aligns across 8 bases. Germline CDR1 is SGHVS and CDR2 is FQNEAQ. Unmatched junction bases numbered 6, after V lost 5 bases and J lost 1 base. The CDR3 runs 15 residues.

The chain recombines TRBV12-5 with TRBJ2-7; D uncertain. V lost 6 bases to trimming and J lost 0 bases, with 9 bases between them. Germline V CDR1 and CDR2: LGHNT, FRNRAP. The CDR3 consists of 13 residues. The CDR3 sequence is CASGPRYSYEQYF. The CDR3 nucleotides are TGTGCTAGTGGACCTAGATACTCCTACGAGCAGTACTTC.

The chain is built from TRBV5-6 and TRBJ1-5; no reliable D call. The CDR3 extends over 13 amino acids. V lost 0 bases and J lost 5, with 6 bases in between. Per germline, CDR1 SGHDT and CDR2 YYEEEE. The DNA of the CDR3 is TGTGCCAGCAGCTTGGAGCCTGATCAGCCCCAGCATTTT. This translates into CASSLEPDQPQHF.

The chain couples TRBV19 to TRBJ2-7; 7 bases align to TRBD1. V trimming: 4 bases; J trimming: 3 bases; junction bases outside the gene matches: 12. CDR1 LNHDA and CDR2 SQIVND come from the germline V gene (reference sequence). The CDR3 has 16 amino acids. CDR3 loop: CASSRQPPGQFYEQYF. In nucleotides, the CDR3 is TGTGCCAGTAGTAGGCAGCCTCCGGGACAGTTCTACGAGCAGTACTTC.

The CDR3 spells CASSLGGTNYGYTF. The CDR3 nucleotides are TGTGCCAGCTCACTAGGAGGGACTAACTATGGCTACACCTTC. The chain couples TRBV18 to TRBJ1-2; D unresolved. Trimming stripped 4 bases from V and 0 bases from J, with 9 bases between. The germline V gene has CDR1 KGHSH and CDR2 LQKENI. This CDR3 spans 14 amino acids.

CDR3 amino acids: CASSNRQGWDEQFF. The CDR3 DNA follows: TGTGCCAGTAGTAATCGACAGGGGTGGGATGAGCAGTTCTTC. The rearrangement uses TRBV19 and TRBJ2-1; 8 positions match TRBD1. Trimming took 4 bases from V and 8 from J; bases not matched to a gene: 7. The germline gives CDR1 LNHDA, CDR2 SQIVND (reference sequence). The CDR3 covers 14 residues.

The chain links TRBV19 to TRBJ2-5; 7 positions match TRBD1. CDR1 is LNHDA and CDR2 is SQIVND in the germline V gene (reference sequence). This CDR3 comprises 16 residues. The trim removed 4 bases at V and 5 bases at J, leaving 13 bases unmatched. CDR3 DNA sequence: TGTGCCAGTAGTAGTCTTTACCGGGACAGTGGGGAGACCCAGTACTTC. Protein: CASSSLYRDSGETQYF. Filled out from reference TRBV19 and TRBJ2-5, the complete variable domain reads DGGITQSPKYLFRKEGQNVTLSCEQNLNHDAMYWYRQDPGQGLRLIYYSQIVNDFQKGDIAEGYSVSREKKESFPLTVTSAQKNPTAFYLCASSSLYRDSGETQYFGPGTRLLVL.

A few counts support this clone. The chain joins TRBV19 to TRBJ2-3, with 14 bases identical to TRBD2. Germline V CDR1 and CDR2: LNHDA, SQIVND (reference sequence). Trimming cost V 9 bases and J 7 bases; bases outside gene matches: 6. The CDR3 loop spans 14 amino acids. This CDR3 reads CASKGLAGENTQYF. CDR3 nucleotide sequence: TGTGCCAGCAAGGGACTAGCGGGGGAGAATACGCAGTATTTT. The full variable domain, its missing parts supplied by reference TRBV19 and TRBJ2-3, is DGGITQSPKYLFRKEGQNVTLSCEQNLNHDAMYWYRQDPGQGLRLIYYSQIVNDFQKGDIAEGYSVSREKKESFPLTVTSAQKNPTAFYLCASKGLAGENTQYFGPGTRLTVL.

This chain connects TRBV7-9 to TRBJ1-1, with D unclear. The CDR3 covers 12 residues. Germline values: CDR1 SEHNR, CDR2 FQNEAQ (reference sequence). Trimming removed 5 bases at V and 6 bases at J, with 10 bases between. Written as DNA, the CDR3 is TGTGCCAGCAGCGTACAGCGGTCTGAAGCTTTCTTT. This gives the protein CASSVQRSEAFF.

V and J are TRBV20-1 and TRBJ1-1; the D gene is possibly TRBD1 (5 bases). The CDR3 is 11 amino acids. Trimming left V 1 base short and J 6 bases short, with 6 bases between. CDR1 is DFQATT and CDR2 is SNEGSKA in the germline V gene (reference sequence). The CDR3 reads CSARGGPEAFF. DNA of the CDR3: TGCAGTGCTAGAGGGGGCCCTGAAGCTTTCTTT.

CDR3 sequence: CASSRDRNTEAFF. In nucleotides, the CDR3 is TGTGCCAGCTCACGTGACAGGAACACTGAAGCTTTCTTT. The J gene is TRBJ1-1, the V gene TRBV18; possibly TRBD1 for D (5 bases). Looked up from germline, CDR1 is KGHSH and CDR2 is LQKENI. V was cut by 4 bases and J by 1 base, with 7 bases left in between. The CDR3 is made up of 13 amino acids.